This TCR beta chain came from a study of T cells expressing NK-cell markers. Study-wide context: Researchers got TCR beta repertoires out of sorted CD3+CD56+NKG2C+, CD3+CD56+NKG2C- and CD3+CD56-NKG2C+ T cells. Among eight sequenced donors, seven carried HCMV seropositivity while one was seronegative. Broader study findings: Each of 5 to 7 donors carried dominant NKG2C+ clonotypes accounting for about 1.0-8% of CD8+ T cells.

The CDR3 spans 16 residues. Germline V gives CDR1 MNHEY, CDR2 SVGAGI. Note on this clonotype: Its antigen is not identified.

TCRdb reworked the 5' RACE reads into one entry per CDR3 protein, no DNA. This sample's table has roughly 450,000 distinct CDR3 sequences. This clonotype originated in a woman aged 50 to 60 in good health. Sequenced material: blood T cells: a sorted CD56 or NKG2C T cell subset, CD4+ or CD8+ T cells, or bulk PBMC T cells (not recorded which). V gene TRBV6-5 combines with J gene TRBJ2-1; TCRdb indicates TRBD1, and absent DNA this call remains unverified. CDR3 protein: CASSAGVVSYVNEQFF.